The 28 T cell receptor beta chains in this list originate from one sample, sequenced in a study of Ad26.COV2.S vaccination and SARS-CoV-2 variants. The treatment is: 19 received Ad26.COV2.S at low or high dose, single or two shots; 5 received placebo; per-sample allocation not given. Vaccine and placebo recipients were sampled on day 63 after the first injection. TCRdb's copy holds only in-frame clones and misses some; the assay was immunoSEQ multiplex PCR. The sample holds about 680,000 clones; roughly nine tenths are singletons and the top ten take about 1.5%. The sequencing here drew on peripheral blood, taken in a trial of Ad26.COV2.S vaccine versus placebo. These receptors came from a person between 18 and 59 years old who received the Ad26.COV2.S COVID-19 vaccine or a placebo.

The rearrangement joins TRBV10-3 to TRBJ2-3; D is ambiguous. The germline V gene encodes CDR1 ENHRY and CDR2 SYGVKD. Trimming shortened V by 3 bases and J by 1 base, and 14 bases separated the two germline ends. The CDR3 has 16 amino acids. The CDR3 region is CAISDIQNRRTDTQYF. The DNA for the CDR3 is TGTGCCATCAGTGATATTCAGAATCGGCGCACAGATACGCAGTATTTT.

This chain connects TRBV6-2 or TRBV6-3 to TRBJ2-1; TRBD1 agrees at 7 bases. V trimming: 3 bases; J trimming: 5 bases; junction bases outside the gene matches: 4. The length of the CDR3 is 14 residues. Germline V CDR1 and CDR2: MNHEY, SVGEGT. CDR3 DNA: TGTGCCAGCAGTTATTATACAGGGGACAATGAGCAGTTCTTC. Translation: CASSYYTGDNEQFF.

This clone came up once. V and J are TRBV10-3 and TRBJ2-7; D remains unclear. Germline values: CDR1 ENHRY, CDR2 SYGVKD. The CDR3 covers 12 residues. The ends were cut back, 8 bases at V and 0 bases at J, with 8 bases in the middle. The CDR3 sequence is CAISTVSYEQYF. The CDR3 DNA reads TGTGCCATCTCGACCGTCTCCTACGAGCAGTACTTC.

The J gene is TRBJ1-2, the V gene TRBV6-5; tentative D call: TRBD1 (5 bases). CDR1 is MNHEY and CDR2 is SVGAGI in the germline V gene. The CDR3 consists of 13 residues. Trimming stripped 6 bases from V and 11 bases from J, with 19 bases between. The DNA for the CDR3 is TGTGCCAGCAGCCCCATGCGGGGCGTAGGGTACACCTTC. It specifies CASSPMRGVGYTF.

V usage is TRBV6-5 and J usage is TRBJ1-1; D is undetermined. The CDR3 is 15 amino acids. CDR1 MNHEY and CDR2 SVGAGI come from the germline V gene. The germline V and J ends were trimmed by 8 bases and 0 bases, with 16 bases remaining between them. CDR3 protein: CASSIFGLLNTEAFF. Here the CDR3 DNA reads TGTGCCAGCTCCATTTTTGGCTTACTGAACACTGAAGCTTTCTTT.

The rearrangement links TRBV24-1 to TRBJ1-4; D ambiguous. V gave up 9 bases and J gave up 3 bases, with 16 bases separating them. CDR3 size: 15 residues. The germline V gene has CDR1 KGHDR and CDR2 SFDVKD. CDR3 region: CATREWARANEKLFF. The CDR3 coding sequence is TGTGCCACCCGGGAGTGGGCTCGAGCTAATGAAAAACTGTTTTTT.

The genes are TRBV7-6 and TRBJ2-7, with TRBD1 matching over 11 bases. Losses at the gene ends were 4 bases for V and 3 bases for J; bases not matched to a gene: 2. Germline CDR1 SGHVS, CDR2 FNYEAQ. This CDR3 region has 14 residues. CDR3 in amino acids: CASSSGQGVYEQYF. The CDR3 DNA is TGTGCCAGCAGCTCGGGACAGGGGGTCTACGAGCAGTACTTC.

The CDR3 nucleotides are TGTGCCAGCAGCCCCGGGGACAGTTCTAACTATGGCTACACCTTC. Translating it yields CASSPGDSSNYGYTF. V is TRBV7-9 and J is TRBJ1-2; the match to TRBD1 covers 7 bases. V shed 5 bases, J shed 0 bases, and the junction held 6 bases outside the gene matches. The CDR3 has 15 amino acids. Germline values: CDR1 SEHNR, CDR2 FQNEAQ (reference sequence).

The chain joins TRBV7-9 to TRBJ1-2; D gene uncertain. Trimming removed 1 base from V and 6 bases from J, with 15 bases in between. Germline V gene data show CDR1 as SEHNR and CDR2 as FQNEAQ (reference sequence). The CDR3 length is 15 residues. The CDR3 DNA is TGTGCCAGCAGCTTAGTCCCGACTAGCATGCATGGCTACACCTTC. Translated, it gives CASSLVPTSMHGYTF.

On this clone: At the DNA level, this CDR3 is encoded by other sequences in the same sample as well. The rearrangement links TRBV12-3 or TRBV12-4 to TRBJ2-3; no clear D. The CDR3 contains 12 residues. The V end was cut by 5 bases, the J end by 0 bases, with 3 bases between. The CDR3 spells CASSLSTDTQYF. CDR3 sequence (DNA): TGTGCCAGCAGTCTTAGCACAGATACGCAGTATTTT.

This clone turned up a few times. This chain joins TRBV2 and TRBJ2-7, with 9 bases that match TRBD1. V trimming: 7 bases; J trimming: 0 bases; junction bases outside the gene matches: 4. Germline assignment: CDR1 SNHLY and CDR2 FYNNEI. The CDR3 covers 14 residues. The CDR3 DNA reads as TGTGCCAGCAACGGACAGGGGCCCTCCTACGAGCAGTACTTC. This translates into CASNGQGPSYEQYF.

The gene calls are TRBV4-2 and TRBJ2-3, with D possibly TRBD2 on 6 matching bases. The CDR3 runs to 17 residues. CDR1 LGHNA and CDR2 YNFKEQ come from the germline V gene. The germline V and J ends were trimmed by 0 bases and 1 base, with 14 bases remaining between them. CDR3 coding DNA: TGTGCCAGCAGCCAAGATTGGACGGGAGCCCGCACAGATACGCAGTATTTT. Translated, it gives CASSQDWTGARTDTQYF.

The V and J genes are TRBV7-2 and TRBJ1-4; TRBD1 agrees at 8 bases. Germline V gene sequence: CDR1 SGHTA, CDR2 FQGNSA. This CDR3 is built from 14 residues. V lost 4 bases to trimming and J lost 8 bases; unmatched junction nucleotides: 6. CDR3 residues: CASSSTGVGEKLFF. The CDR3 DNA follows: TGTGCCAGCAGCTCGACAGGGGTCGGAGAAAAACTGTTTTTT.

The chain uses TRBV19 and TRBJ2-3; TRBD2 agrees at 15 bases. V lost 5 bases to trimming and J lost 0 bases; unmatched junction nucleotides: 9. CDR1 and CDR2 (germline): LNHDA, SQIVND (reference sequence). The CDR3 is made up of 19 amino acids. The CDR3 is CASSSTGLAGGASTDTQYF. The DNA of the CDR3 is TGTGCCAGTAGTTCAACGGGACTAGCGGGAGGAGCTAGCACAGATACGCAGTATTTT.

J is TRBJ2-5 and V is TRBV14; no reliable D call. The CDR3 runs to 13 residues. Between the trimmed V and J ends, which lost 1 base and 3 bases, there was a span of 6 bases. The germline V gene encodes CDR1 SGHDN and CDR2 FVKESK. CDR3 loop: CASSQVGKETQYF. Written as DNA, the CDR3 is TGTGCCAGCAGCCAAGTAGGGAAAGAGACCCAGTACTTC.

Concerning this clone itself: This specimen includes other DNA sequences encoding the same CDR3. The chain has TRBV10-3 and TRBJ2-7; D assignment may be TRBD1 or TRBD2 (5 bases each). CDR1 ENHRY and CDR2 SYGVKD come from the germline V gene. CDR3 size: 12 residues. Trimming shortened V by 4 bases and J by 1 base, and 5 bases separated the two germline ends. CDR3 amino acids: CAISGGSYEQYF. CDR3 in DNA: TGTGCCATCAGTGGGGGGTCCTACGAGCAGTACTTC.

The genes are TRBV6-6 and TRBJ2-5, with TRBD1 as a possible D gene (6 bases). V lost 5 bases and J 2 bases, leaving 12 bases between the germline ends. This CDR3 has 14 amino acids. Germline CDR1 and CDR2: MNHNY and SVGAGI (reference sequence). In DNA, the CDR3 is TGTGCCAGCAGTGACTGGACAGTTCAAGAGACCCAGTACTTC. Translating it yields CASSDWTVQETQYF.

J is TRBJ1-6 and V is TRBV27, with 7 nucleotides matching TRBD1. Germline CDR1 MNHEY, CDR2 SMNVEV (reference sequence). The CDR3 sequence is 17 residues long. V shed 6 bases and J 7 bases; nucleotides not matched to a gene: 15. The CDR3 protein is CASSRSFPGQINSPLHF. CDR3 bases: TGTGCCAGCAGCCGCTCTTTTCCGGGACAGATCAATTCACCCCTCCACTTT.

The gene calls are TRBV14 and TRBJ2-2, with 9 bases that match TRBD1. Germline lookup yields CDR1 SGHDN and CDR2 FVKESK. V gave up 2 bases and J gave up 5 bases; unmatched junction bases: 6. CDR3 length: 16 amino acids. CDR3 sequence reads: CASSQPGTGWTGELFF. CDR3 DNA: TGTGCCAGCAGCCAACCCGGGACAGGGTGGACCGGGGAGCTGTTTTTT. Together with reference TRBV14 and TRBJ2-2, the CDR3 gives the full variable domain: EAGVTQFPSHSVIEKGQTVTLRCDPISGHDNLYWYRRVMGKEIKFLLHFVKESKQDESGMPNNRFLAERTGGTYSTLKVQPAELEDSGVYFCASSQPGTGWTGELFFGEGSRLTVL.

The chain carries TRBV6-2 or TRBV6-3 and TRBJ1-5; D is unresolved. Germline CDR1 and CDR2: MNHEY and SVGEGT. V shed 2 bases and J shed 2 bases, with 10 bases lying between them. The CDR3 totals 15 residues. Here the CDR3 reads CASSYIQSGNQPQHF. The DNA for the CDR3 is TGTGCCAGCAGTTACATTCAGAGTGGCAATCAGCCCCAGCATTTT.

The V and J genes are TRBV7-2 and TRBJ1-2; D is unclear. The ends were cut back, 0 bases at V and 7 bases at J, with 12 bases in the middle. Per germline, CDR1 SGHTA and CDR2 FQGNSA. The CDR3 extends over 14 amino acids. CDR3 residues: CASSLAVSDRGYTF. CDR3 DNA sequence: TGTGCCAGCAGCTTAGCGGTTTCAGACCGTGGCTACACCTTC.

This sequence joins TRBV6-5 and TRBJ2-6, with D unresolved. Germline CDR1 is MNHEY and CDR2 is SVGAGI. There are 14 residues in the CDR3. The V end was cut by 9 bases, the J end by 0 bases, with 9 bases between. The CDR3: CASGHPSGANVLTF. In nucleotides, the CDR3 is TGTGCCAGTGGGCACCCCTCTGGGGCCAACGTCCTGACTTTC.

This clone appeared once. The J gene is TRBJ2-7, the V gene TRBV6-5; the D gene could be TRBD1 or TRBD2 (5 bases each). The germline V gene encodes CDR1 MNHEY and CDR2 SVGAGI. Trimming took off 6 bases at V and 0 bases at J, with 15 bases between the two ends. The CDR3 has 15 amino acids. The CDR3 bases are TGTGCCAGCAGCCCCGGGACGTCGAGCTCCTACGAGCAGTACTTC. Residues: CASSPGTSSSYEQYF.

The chain combines TRBV15 with TRBJ1-5; TRBD1 matches 7 bases. Losses at the gene ends were 0 bases for V and 0 bases for J; bases not matched to a gene: 2. The CDR3 contains 16 residues. Looked up from germline, CDR1 is LNHNV and CDR2 is YYDKDF (reference sequence). CDR3 amino acids: CATSRDRGFSNQPQHF. The DNA for the CDR3 is TGTGCCACCAGCAGAGACAGGGGGTTTAGCAATCAGCCCCAGCATTTT.

The V gene is TRBV6-1, the J gene TRBJ1-5; maybe TRBD1 (5 bases). This CDR3 spans 16 amino acids. V gave up 2 bases and J gave up 4 bases, with 15 bases separating them. From germline, CDR1 is MNHNS and CDR2 SASEGT. The CDR3: CASSESMGTANQPQHF. In DNA, the CDR3 is TGTGCCAGCAGTGAATCAATGGGGACCGCTAATCAGCCCCAGCATTTT.

V is TRBV19 and J is TRBJ1-1, with unresolved D. This CDR3 spans 15 amino acids. Germline assignment: CDR1 LNHDA and CDR2 SQIVND (reference sequence). Deletions cut 5 bases from V and 1 base from J, with 14 bases between. In nucleotides, the CDR3 is TGTGCCAGTAGTCCCCTCGTGGGTCAGAACACTGAAGCTTTCTTT. It specifies CASSPLVGQNTEAFF.

The chain has TRBV25-1 and TRBJ2-1; 10 nucleotides agree with TRBD2. The CDR3 has 16 residues. CDR1 is MGHDK and CDR2 is SYGVNS in the germline V gene. Trimming removed 7 bases from V and 5 bases from J; junction bases left unmatched: 11. The CDR3 protein is CASTHLAGVQDNEQFF. As DNA, the CDR3 is TGTGCCAGCACCCACCTAGCGGGAGTGCAGGACAATGAGCAGTTCTTC. Complete variable domain (other parts from reference TRBV25-1 and TRBJ2-1): EADIYQTPRYLVIGTGKKITLECSQTMGHDKMYWYQQDPGMELHLIHYSYGVNSTEKGDLSSESTVSRIRTEHFPLTLESARPSHTSQYLCASTHLAGVQDNEQFFGPGTRLTVL.

The chain uses TRBV5-1 and TRBJ1-3, with D possibly being TRBD1 (5 bases). The CDR3 runs to 16 residues. Germline assignment: CDR1 SGHRS and CDR2 YFSETQ. V lost 2 bases to trimming and J lost 0 bases, with 12 bases between them. The CDR3 DNA reads as TGCGCCAGCAGCTTACAGGCGTTTAGCTCTGGAAACACCATATATTTT. It codes for CASSLQAFSSGNTIYF.